One TCR gamma chain is described in this entry. This sample was included in a study of gamma-delta chains in newborns, infants, children. Study background: Polyclonal expansion of innate γδ T cells after birth follows microbial exposure.

TCRdb called clones anew from the reads with CATT. The sample records some 550 gamma-chain clones, approximately 74% being singletons. The CDR3 has 18 residues. The V gene remains uncalled, whereas the J gene is TRGJP. The sequence derives from a child who was a newborn, infant or young child, either healthy, febrile or measles-vaccinated (not recorded which). The sequenced material came from blood. The CDR3 coding sequence is TGTGCCTTGTGGGAGGTGCAGGGGCAAGAGTTGGGCAAAAAAATCAAGGTATTT. It encodes CALWEVQGQELGKKIKVF.